This T cell receptor beta chain originates from a study of blood T cell repertoires in COVID-19. The V segment lost 6 bases and the J segment 7 bases; nucleotides outside the gene matches: 12. This CDR3 has 14 residues. The V gene's germline CDR1 is SGHTA and CDR2 FQGTGA. Assay: immunoSEQ multiplex PCR; the TCRdb copy retains only in-frame clones and omits some. The sample shows 130,000 or so clones, around 79% of them seen only once. The TCR sequence derives from a woman in her 70s with COVID-19, enrolled during active disease. V is TRBV7-3 and J is TRBJ2-7; 7 nucleotides align to TRBD1. The specimen sequenced was peripheral blood. CDR3 protein: CASRKGGDPLEQYF. The DNA for the CDR3 is TGTGCCAGCAGAAAAGGGGGCGATCCCTTGGAGCAGTACTTC.